This record concerns one TCR beta chain sequence. These data originate in a study of blood T cell repertoires in COVID-19. The length of the CDR3 is 15 residues. The germline gives CDR1 LNHDA, CDR2 SQIVND (reference sequence). V was clipped by 0 bases and J by 7 bases, with 13 bases between them. As originally analysed: Quantification of nucleated cells was approximated via reference gene primer amplification. The protocol was immunoSEQ multiplex PCR, while the TCRdb copy is restricted to in-frame clones and leaves out a portion. Clone size and the V and J calls come from that table; the DNA yielded D and trimming. The table lists about 82,000 clones, 80% of them singletons.

The sequencing input was peripheral blood. This TCR was sampled from a woman aged 40 to 49 with active or convalescent COVID-19. V is TRBV19 and J is TRBJ1-5, with a possible D match to TRBD1 (6 bases). The CDR3 DNA sequence: TGTGCCAGTAGTATAGAGAGCCAGGGGCGCCAGCCCCAGCATTTT. Translating gives CASSIESQGRQPQHF.